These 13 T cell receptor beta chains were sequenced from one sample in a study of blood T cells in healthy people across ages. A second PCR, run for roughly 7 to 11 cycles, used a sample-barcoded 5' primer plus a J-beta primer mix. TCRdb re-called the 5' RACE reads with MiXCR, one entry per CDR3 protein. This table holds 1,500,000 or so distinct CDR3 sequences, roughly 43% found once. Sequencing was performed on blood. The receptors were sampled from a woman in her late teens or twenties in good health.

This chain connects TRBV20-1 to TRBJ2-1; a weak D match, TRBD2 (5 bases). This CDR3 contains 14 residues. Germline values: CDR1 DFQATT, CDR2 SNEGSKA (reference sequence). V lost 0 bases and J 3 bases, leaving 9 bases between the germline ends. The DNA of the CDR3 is TGCAGTGCTAGAGATAAACGGGACTACAATGAGCAGTTCTTC. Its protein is CSARDKRDYNEQFF.

CDR3 protein: CASSNIAGAYNEQYF. Written as DNA, the CDR3 is TGTGCCAGCAGCAACATAGCGGGAGCCTACAATGAGCAGTACTTC. This chain links TRBV7-3 with TRBJ2-1, with 9 nucleotides matching TRBD2. The J call may be in error: the DNA end matches TRBJ2-7 better. The CDR3 is 15 amino acids. Germline V gene data show CDR1 as SGHTA and CDR2 as FQGTGA.

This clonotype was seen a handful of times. The CDR3 nucleotides are TGTGCCAGCAGTTACGTCAGCGCTAATGAAAAACTGTTTTTT. Translation gives CASSYVSANEKLFF. The gene calls are TRBV6-2 or TRBV6-3 and TRBJ1-4; D gene uncertain. The length of the CDR3 is 14 residues. Trimming took off 2 bases at V and 3 bases at J, with 7 bases between the two ends. CDR1 and CDR2 (germline): MNHEY, SVGEGT.

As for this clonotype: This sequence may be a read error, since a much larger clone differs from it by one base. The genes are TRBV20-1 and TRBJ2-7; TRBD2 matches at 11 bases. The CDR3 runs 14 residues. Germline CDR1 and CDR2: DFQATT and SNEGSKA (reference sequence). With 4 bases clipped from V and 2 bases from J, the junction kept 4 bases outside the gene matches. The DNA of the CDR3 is TGCAGTGCTAAGACTAGCGGGACGGCCTACGAGCAGTACTTC. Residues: CSAKTSGTAYEQYF.

CDR3 sequence: CASSLAGDIYGGYGYTF. CDR3 nucleotide sequence: TGCGCCAGCAGCCTGGCAGGGGATATATATGGGGGATATGGCTACACCTTC. The rearrangement links TRBV4-1 to TRBJ1-2; TRBD1 is a possible D gene (6 bases). The CDR3 sequence is 17 residues long. V was trimmed by 4 bases and J by 5 bases, leaving 23 bases between them. The germline CDR1 and CDR2 sequences are MGHRA and YSYEKL.

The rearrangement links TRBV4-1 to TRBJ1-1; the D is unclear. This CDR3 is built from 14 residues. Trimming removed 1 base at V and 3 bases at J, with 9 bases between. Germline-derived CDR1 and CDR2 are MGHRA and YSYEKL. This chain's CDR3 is CASSQVGMDTEAFF. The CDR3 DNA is TGCGCCAGCAGCCAAGTCGGCATGGACACTGAAGCTTTCTTT.

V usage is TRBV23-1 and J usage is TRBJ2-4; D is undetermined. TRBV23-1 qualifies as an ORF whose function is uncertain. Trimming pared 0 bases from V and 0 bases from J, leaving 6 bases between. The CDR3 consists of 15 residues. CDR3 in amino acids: CASSQSPQAKNIQYF. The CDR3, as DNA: TGCGCCAGCAGTCAATCGCCCCAAGCCAAAAACATTCAGTACTTC.

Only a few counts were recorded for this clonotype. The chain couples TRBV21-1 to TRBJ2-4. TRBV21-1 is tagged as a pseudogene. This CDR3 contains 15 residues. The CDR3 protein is CASSKVCLAKNIQYF. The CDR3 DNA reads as TGTGCCAGCAGCAAAGTCTGCTTAGCCAAAAACATTCAGTACTTC.

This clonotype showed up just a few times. As DNA, the CDR3 is TGCAGCGTCGCTGACAGGGGATATCAGCCCCAGCATTTT. It translates to CSVADRGYQPQHF. The rearrangement links TRBV29-1 to TRBJ1-5; TRBD1 aligns across 8 bases. CDR1 and CDR2 (germline): SQVTM, ANQGSEA. The CDR3 runs to 13 residues. Losses at the gene ends were 6 bases for V and 5 bases for J; bases not matched to a gene: 6.

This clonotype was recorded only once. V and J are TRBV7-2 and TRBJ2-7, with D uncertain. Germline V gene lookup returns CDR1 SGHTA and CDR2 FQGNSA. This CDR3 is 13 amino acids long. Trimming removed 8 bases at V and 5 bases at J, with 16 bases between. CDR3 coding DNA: TGTGCCAGCGGGTATTTTATACGGGACGAGCAGTACTTC. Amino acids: CASGYFIRDEQYF.

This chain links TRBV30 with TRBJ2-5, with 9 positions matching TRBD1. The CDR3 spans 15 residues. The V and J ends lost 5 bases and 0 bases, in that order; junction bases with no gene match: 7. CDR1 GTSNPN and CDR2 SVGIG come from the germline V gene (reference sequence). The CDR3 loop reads CAWGRGQGYQETQYF. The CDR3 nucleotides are TGTGCCTGGGGGCGGGGACAGGGCTACCAAGAGACCCAGTACTTC.

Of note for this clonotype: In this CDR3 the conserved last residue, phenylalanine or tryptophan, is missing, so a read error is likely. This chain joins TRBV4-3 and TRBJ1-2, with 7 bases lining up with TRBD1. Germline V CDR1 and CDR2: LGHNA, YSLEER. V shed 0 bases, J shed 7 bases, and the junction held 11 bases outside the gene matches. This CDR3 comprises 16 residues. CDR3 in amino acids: CASSQDLRTGVFGYTV. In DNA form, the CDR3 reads TGCGCCAGCAGCCAAGATCTAAGGACAGGAGTTTTTGGCTACACCGTC.

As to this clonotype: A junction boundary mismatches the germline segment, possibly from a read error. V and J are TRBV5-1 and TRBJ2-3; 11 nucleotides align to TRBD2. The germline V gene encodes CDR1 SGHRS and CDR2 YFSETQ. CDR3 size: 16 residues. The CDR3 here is CASSLGLAGNTATQYF. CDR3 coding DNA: TGCGCCAGCAGCTTGGGACTAGCGGGGAACACAGCTACGCAGTATTTT. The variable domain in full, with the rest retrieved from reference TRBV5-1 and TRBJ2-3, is KAGVTQTPRYLIKTRGQQVTLSCSPISGHRSVSWYQQTPGQGLQFLFEYFSETQRNKGNFPGRFSGRQFSNSRSEMNVSTLELGDSALYLCASSLGLAGNTATQYFGPGTRLTVL.